One sample yielded the 17 T cell receptor beta chains listed below, sequenced in a study of control samples from healthy donors and cancer patients. Libraries were prepared by immunoSEQ multiplex PCR; TCRdb keeps only in-frame clonotypes and omits some of them. The data show approximately 82,000 clones, 94% seen once. Input material: blood. The receptors were sampled from a woman aged 18-30 years in good health.

The J gene is TRBJ1-1, the V gene TRBV27, with D unclear. V lost 5 bases and J 1 base, leaving 14 bases between the germline ends. The germline V gene has CDR1 MNHEY and CDR2 SMNVEV (reference sequence). The CDR3 spans 15 residues. The CDR3 spells CASSLNSGQNTEAFF. The CDR3 DNA reads as TGTGCCAGCAGTCTCAATTCCGGGCAGAACACTGAAGCTTTCTTT.

This clone turned up a few times. The rearrangement uses TRBV4-2 and TRBJ2-7, with D tentatively TRBD2 (5 bases). With 2 bases removed from V and 3 bases from J, the gap between germline ends came to 14 bases. CDR1 LGHNA and CDR2 YNFKEQ come from the germline V gene. The CDR3 is 15 amino acids. This CDR3 is CASSQLGGSYYEQYF. The DNA of the CDR3 is TGTGCCAGCAGCCAACTTGGCGGGTCCTACTACGAGCAGTACTTC.

The V call is TRBV6-5, the J call TRBJ2-7; 9 bases fit TRBD1. This CDR3 has 15 residues. Germline CDR1 and CDR2: MNHEY and SVGAGI. V gave up 5 bases and J gave up 2 bases; unmatched junction bases: 7. CDR3 residues: CASSRTGTGPYEQYF. In DNA form, the CDR3 reads TGTGCCAGCAGTCGAACCGGGACAGGGCCCTACGAGCAGTACTTC.

This clone has only one observation. J is TRBJ2-7 and V is TRBV7-9, with D possibly TRBD1 on 5 matching bases. The CDR3 runs to 12 residues. CDR1 SEHNR and CDR2 FQNEAQ come from the germline V gene (reference sequence). Deletions cut 6 bases from V and 4 bases from J, with 10 bases between. The CDR3 protein is CASRDIFYEQYF. The CDR3 nucleotides read TGTGCCAGCAGGGACATTTTTTACGAGCAGTACTTC.

The chain employs TRBV7-3 and TRBJ1-1; D is unresolved. The CDR3 runs 17 residues. The germline gives CDR1 SGHTA, CDR2 FQGTGA. V lost 1 base and J lost 7, with 22 bases in between. CDR3 nucleotides: TGTGCCAGCAGCTTAATGCGGACGTCTGATCCACGTGGTGAAGCTTTCTTT. Translating gives CASSLMRTSDPRGEAFF.

The chain recombines TRBV28 with TRBJ2-5; D is undetermined. V shed 2 bases and J shed 5 bases, with 9 bases lying between them. Germline V lookup: CDR1 MDHEN, CDR2 SYDVKM. The CDR3 is made up of 13 amino acids. The CDR3 DNA is TGTGCCAGCAGTTTAGGAGAAGGGGAGACCCAGTACTTC. Translated, it gives CASSLGEGETQYF.

This rearrangement joins TRBV5-3 to TRBJ2-3; D is tentatively TRBD1 or TRBD2 (5 bases each). Being an ORF, TRBV5-3 has a function that is uncertain. V lost 7 bases, J lost 0 bases, and 36 bases lay in between. CDR3 length: 22 residues. The CDR3 DNA is TGTGCCAGACACCGGGACCCCGAAGTTCTTTGTCCCGACACGACTAGCACAGATACGCAGTATTTT. Translated: CARHRDPEVLCPDTTSTDTQYF.

This clone appeared a few times. CDR3 DNA: TGTGCCAGCAGCTTAGAGAATCAGCCCCAGCATTTT. This translates into CASSLENQPQHF. The chain recombines TRBV7-8 with TRBJ1-5, with unresolved D. The germline gives CDR1 SGHVS, CDR2 FQNEAQ. CDR3 length: 12 amino acids. V lost 1 base, J lost 4 bases, and 2 bases lay in between.

The chain couples TRBV18 to TRBJ2-3; D remains ambiguous. The V end was cut by 3 bases, the J end by 6 bases, with 13 bases between. Germline V CDR1 and CDR2: KGHSH, LQKENI. The CDR3 totals 14 residues. CDR3 coding DNA: TGTGCCAGCTCACCCCCGAGTGAAACGGATACGCAGTATTTT. Its protein product is CASSPPSETDTQYF.

The chain links TRBV29-1 to TRBJ1-1; a weak D match, TRBD1 (6 bases). V was shortened by 5 bases and J by 1 base, with 11 bases between the two germline ends. Germline V CDR1 and CDR2: SQVTM, ANQGSEA. There are 13 residues in the CDR3. The CDR3 sequence: CSVRGGTNTEAFF. The CDR3 DNA follows: TGCAGCGTTCGAGGGGGGACGAACACTGAAGCTTTCTTT.

CDR3 residues: CASSPISSAETQYF. CDR3 DNA sequence: TGTGCCAGCAGCCCCATCTCTAGCGCGGAGACCCAGTACTTC. The rearrangement uses TRBV11-2 and TRBJ2-5, with D perhaps matching TRBD2 (6 bases). The germline V gene has CDR1 SGHAT and CDR2 FQNNGV. Deletions cut 5 bases from V and 5 bases from J, with 15 bases between. The CDR3 consists of 14 residues.

This chain joins TRBV5-1 and TRBJ2-5; 8 positions agree with TRBD2. The V gene's germline CDR1 is SGHRS and CDR2 YFSETQ. The CDR3 length is 15 residues. Trimming removed 3 bases from V and 7 bases from J; junction bases left unmatched: 11. CDR3 coding DNA: TGCGCCAGCAGCTACGCTGGGCGGGGGGTTGTGACCCAGTACTTC. Its protein product is CASSYAGRGVVTQYF.

The chain links TRBV19 to TRBJ2-1; TRBD2 is a possible D gene (7 bases). V dropped 4 bases and J dropped 10 bases, with 14 bases sitting between them. Germline CDR1 and CDR2: LNHDA and SQIVND (reference sequence). The CDR3 sequence is 13 residues long. CDR3 sequence: CASSTLQGGEQFF. The CDR3 DNA sequence: TGTGCCAGTAGTACCCTACAGGGAGGGGAGCAGTTCTTC.

The chain recombines TRBV28 with TRBJ1-5; D is uncertain. In germline, CDR1 is MDHEN, CDR2 SYDVKM. CDR3 length: 16 amino acids. V lost 0 bases and J 4 bases, leaving 13 bases between the germline ends. The CDR3 loop reads CASSLWEGTGNQPQHF. The CDR3 region has the DNA TGTGCCAGCAGTTTATGGGAGGGCACCGGAAATCAGCCCCAGCATTTT.

V is TRBV5-1 and J is TRBJ1-4, with 10 bases fitting TRBD1. The CDR3 runs 15 residues. Germline loops: CDR1 SGHRS, CDR2 YFSETQ. V lost 4 bases to trimming and J lost 8 bases; unmatched junction nucleotides: 8. DNA for the CDR3: TGCGCCAGCAGCCCTAGACAGGGGGCGCGAGAAAAACTGTTTTTT. This gives the protein CASSPRQGAREKLFF. The complete variable domain, with remaining parts taken from reference TRBV5-1 and TRBJ1-4, reads KAGVTQTPRYLIKTRGQQVTLSCSPISGHRSVSWYQQTPGQGLQFLFEYFSETQRNKGNFPGRFSGRQFSNSRSEMNVSTLELGDSALYLCASSPRQGAREKLFFGSGTQLSVL.

This clone was seen just once. The V and J genes are TRBV5-6 and TRBJ2-7; D is unclear. V lost 3 bases, J lost 0 bases, and 10 bases lay in between. CDR1 and CDR2 (germline): SGHDT, YYEEEE. The CDR3 is 14 residues long. The DNA for the CDR3 is TGTGCCAGCAGCTCCTTGGCGAGCTCCTACGAGCAGTACTTC. Its protein product is CASSSLASSYEQYF.

This rearrangement joins TRBV14 to TRBJ1-3; tentatively, D is TRBD1 (5 bases). This CDR3 comprises 14 residues. CDR1 and CDR2 from the germline V gene are SGHDN and FVKESK. V was shortened by 1 base and J by 8 bases, with 12 bases between the two germline ends. CDR3 DNA sequence: TGTGCCAGCAGCCAAGTTTGGCGGGGGGACACCATATATTTT. This sequence encodes CASSQVWRGDTIYF.